The sequence of this TCR delta chain was determined in a study of Vδ1+ human thymocytes. The V segment lost 1 base and the J segment 1 base; nucleotides outside the gene matches: 32. The CDR3 loop spans 25 amino acids. The V gene's germline CDR1 is GEAIGNYY and CDR2 EKD. The template was reverse-transcribed extracted RNA. CDR3 amplicons came from multiplex PCR with pooled V-gene forward and constant-region reverse primers. TCRdb re-called the multiplex PCR reads through CATT. The sample carries tens of thousands of delta-chain clones, approximately 16% recorded once. Study-level findings and limits: Thymic delta-chain repertoires held roughly 20% Vdelta2 sequences and few Vdelta3, despite high sort purity. In the thymus, TRG and TRD repertoires looked highly polyclonal with Gaussian CDR3 lengths.

Worth noting for this clone: What it recognizes is unknown.

Purity of the sorted Vdelta1+ thymocytes ranged from about 96% to 99.6%. What was sequenced was Vdelta1+ gamma-delta thymocytes from the thymus. Documented subset: FACS-sorted CD3+ TCRalphabeta- TCRVdelta1+ TCRVdelta2- thymocytes. The V gene is TRDV2, the J gene TRDJ1, with TRDD3 identical over 10 bases. The origin of this receptor is a girl in the first two years of life who had congenital heart surgery. The CDR3 bases are TGTGCCTGTGACACGATCAGACCGGAAGCCAGGGGGATACGTCCCCCTTCACGGGCCACCGATAAACTCATCTTT. Its protein is CACDTIRPEARGIRPPSRATDKLIF.